The table lists the clone carrying this T cell receptor beta chain with a few counts. Its specificity is unknown. This CDR3 has 13 residues. Germline lookup yields CDR1 SGHTA and CDR2 FQGNSA. Deletions cut 6 bases from V and 5 bases from J, with 13 bases between. This record belongs to a study of cytomegalovirus exposure and HLA in healthy donors. Generated by immunoSEQ multiplex PCR, the TCRdb table keeps only in-frame clones and is missing some. The sample lists around 93,000 clones, 85% occurring once. Study findings and constraints: 150 to 200 TCR beta chains were listed as cytomegalovirus-associated. High sensitivity and specificity were reportedly achieved when the classifier diagnosed cytomegalovirus status.

The rearrangement links TRBV7-2 to TRBJ1-1; D uncertain. This TCR was sampled from a man between 18 and 35 years old in good health and CMV-seropositive. The specimen was PBMCs. CDR3: CASRVGPPTEAFF. As DNA, the CDR3 is TGTGCCAGCAGAGTTGGGCCTCCAACTGAAGCTTTCTTT.